A selection of T cell receptor beta chains follows, all from one sample in a study of OX40 agonist ivuxolimab in advanced cancers. TCRdb's table, derived via immunoSEQ multiplex PCR, lists solely in-frame clones and lacks some. The sample contains tens of thousands of clones, about 85% of which appear only once. This material consisted of CD4+ or CD8+ T cells sorted from blood, taken in a trial of the OX40 agonist ivuxolimab. The receptor set was obtained from an adult with an advanced solid tumor such as melanoma, head and neck, liver or kidney cancer. CDR3s include the opening cysteine and the closing phenylalanine or tryptophan. D genes are given only for firm matches. Size tells how often a clone was seen (once, few, many) or the class of an expanded clone, and some rows leave it out.

TRBV23-1	NA	TRBJ2-7	TRBD1	CASSQFQGAGKEQYF	TGCGCCAGCAGTCAGTTCCAGGGGGCTGGAAAGGAGCAGTACTTC
TRBV15	NA	TRBJ2-7	NA	CATSRDPVYEQYF	TGTGCCACCAGCAGAGATCCCGTCTACGAGCAGTACTTC
TRBV2	NA	TRBJ2-5	NA	CASSEGVAYQETQYF	TGTGCCAGCAGTGAAGGGGTGGCGTACCAAGAGACCCAGTACTTC
TRBV19	few	TRBJ2-7	NA	CASSINFGGEQYF	TGTGCCAGTAGTATAAATTTCGGGGGCGAGCAGTACTTC
TRBV5-6	NA	TRBJ2-3	TRBD2	CASSFETSGRAPDTQYF	TGTGCCAGCAGCTTTGAGACTAGCGGGAGGGCCCCAGATACGCAGTATTTT
TRBV19	NA	TRBJ2-5	TRBD1	CASSIFGRGREETQYF	TGTGCCAGTAGTATTTTTGGCAGGGGGCGGGAAGAGACCCAGTACTTC
TRBV29-1	NA	TRBJ1-4	TRBD1	CSVVLPRGADEKLFF	TGCAGCGTTGTATTACCCAGGGGGGCAGATGAAAAACTGTTTTTT
TRBV5-1	NA	TRBJ1-1	NA	CASSSGGQTNTEAFF	TGCGCCAGCAGCTCAGGCGGGCAGACCAACACTGAAGCTTTCTTT
TRBV18	NA	TRBJ2-5	NA	CASSPKTGPGGQYF	TGTGCCAGCTCACCAAAGACAGGCCCCGGGGGCCAGTACTTC
TRBV6-6	NA	TRBJ2-3	NA	CASSPGRHSFTDTQYF	TGTGCCAGCAGCCCCGGGAGACACTCCTTCACAGATACGCAGTATTTT